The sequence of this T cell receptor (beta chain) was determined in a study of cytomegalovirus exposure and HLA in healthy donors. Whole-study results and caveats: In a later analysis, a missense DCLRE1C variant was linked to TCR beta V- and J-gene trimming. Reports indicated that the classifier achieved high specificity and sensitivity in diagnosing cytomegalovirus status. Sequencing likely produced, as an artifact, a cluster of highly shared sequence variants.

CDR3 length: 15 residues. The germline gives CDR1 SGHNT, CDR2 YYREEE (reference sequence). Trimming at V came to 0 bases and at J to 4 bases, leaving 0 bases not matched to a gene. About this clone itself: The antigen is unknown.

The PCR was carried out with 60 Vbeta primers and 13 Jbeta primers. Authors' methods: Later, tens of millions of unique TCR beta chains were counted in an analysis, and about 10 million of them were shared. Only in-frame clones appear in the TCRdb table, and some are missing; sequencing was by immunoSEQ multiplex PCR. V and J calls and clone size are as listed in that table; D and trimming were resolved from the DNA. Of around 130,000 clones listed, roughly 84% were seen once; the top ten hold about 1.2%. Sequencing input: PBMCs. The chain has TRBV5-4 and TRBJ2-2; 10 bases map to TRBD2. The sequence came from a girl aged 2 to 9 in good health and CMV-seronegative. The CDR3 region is CASSLERGGTGELFF. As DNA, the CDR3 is TGTGCCAGCAGCTTGGAGCGGGGGGGCACCGGGGAGCTGTTTTTT.